The next 25 T cell receptor beta chains were all read from a single sample in a study of cytomegalovirus exposure and HLA in healthy donors. Primers included in the PCR were 60 Vbeta and 13 Jbeta primers. Clones were read by immunoSEQ multiplex PCR, and TCRdb kept only the in-frame ones, dropping some. The sample includes roughly 120,000 clones, over 60% of them seen just once. The sequencing sample was made of PBMCs. Receptors were obtained from a woman aged 30 to 39 in good health and CMV-seronegative.

The sample holds a few counts of this clone. The genes are TRBV4-2 and TRBJ2-7; 7 nucleotides line up with TRBD2. CDR3 length: 16 residues. Trimming removed 2 bases from V and 1 base from J; junction bases left unmatched: 8. The V gene's germline CDR1 is LGHNA and CDR2 YNFKEQ. The CDR3 sequence: CASSQIGGGFSYEQYF. CDR3 nucleotides: TGTGCCAGCAGCCAAATTGGCGGGGGTTTTTCCTACGAGCAGTACTTC.

The rearrangement joins TRBV11-1 to TRBJ2-2; D ambiguous. V lost 2 bases and J 4 bases, leaving 17 bases between the germline ends. CDR3 length: 17 residues. Germline V lookup: CDR1 SGHAT, CDR2 FQDESV (reference sequence). The CDR3: CASSLTLPPLFTGELFF. The DNA for the CDR3 is TGTGCCAGCAGCTTAACTCTACCTCCTTTGTTCACCGGGGAGCTGTTTTTT. Using reference TRBV11-1 and TRBJ2-2 for the parts outside the CDR3, the full variable domain is EAEVAQSPRYKITEKSQAVAFWCDPISGHATLYWYRQILGQGPELLVQFQDESVVDDSQLPKDRFSAERLKGVDSTLKIQPAELGDSAMYLCASSLTLPPLFTGELFFGEGSRLTVL.

This chain joins TRBV5-6 and TRBJ2-7, with 9 positions matching TRBD1. The CDR3 runs to 13 residues. Germline V gives CDR1 SGHDT, CDR2 YYEEEE. V dropped 4 bases and J dropped 5; count of bases not matched to a gene: 4. This chain's CDR3 is CASSGGQGNEQYF. The CDR3 bases are TGTGCCAGCAGCGGGGGACAGGGCAACGAGCAGTACTTC.

The chain links TRBV30 to TRBJ2-7; D might be TRBD2 (6 bases). Trimming removed 3 bases at V and 5 bases at J, with 20 bases between. The CDR3 loop spans 15 amino acids. Germline CDR1 reads GTSNPN; CDR2 reads SVGIG (reference sequence). The CDR3, as DNA: TGTGCCTGGAGGGAGGGGACCGCCGATCGAAACGAGCAGTACTTC. This codes for CAWREGTADRNEQYF.

Notes on this clone: The sample contains more than one DNA sequence encoding this CDR3. V usage is TRBV2 and J usage is TRBJ1-2; TRBD1 matches 7 bases. V lost 6 bases, J lost 5 bases, and 6 bases stayed unmatched. The CDR3 has 13 amino acids. Germline CDR1 reads SNHLY; CDR2 reads FYNNEI. CDR3 protein: CASSRDSNYGYTF. CDR3 nucleotide sequence: TGTGCCAGCAGCAGGGACAGTAATTATGGCTACACCTTC.

CDR3 amino acids: CASSLAYRGANYGYTF. Written as DNA, the CDR3 is TGCGCCAGCAGCTTGGCCTACAGGGGCGCCAACTATGGCTACACCTTC. J is TRBJ1-2 and V is TRBV5-1; 7 bases agree with TRBD1. The ends lost 0 bases at V and 2 bases at J; junction bases unmatched: 7. Germline values: CDR1 SGHRS, CDR2 YFSETQ. The CDR3 has 16 residues.

As DNA, the CDR3 is TGTGCCAGCAGCCAAGAAGGACAGGGTGAAGAGACCCAGTACTTC. Encoded protein: CASSQEGQGEETQYF. V gene TRBV14 combines with J gene TRBJ2-5; TRBD1 matches 8 bases. The V gene end was trimmed by 0 bases and the J gene end by 3 bases; junction bases not matched to a gene: 3. The CDR3 loop spans 15 amino acids. The germline gives CDR1 SGHDN, CDR2 FVKESK.

This chain uses TRBV12-5 with TRBJ2-5; 9 bases are a match to TRBD2. The V gene's germline CDR1 is LGHNT and CDR2 FRNRAP. Unmatched junction bases numbered 6, after V lost 7 bases and J lost 3 bases. This CDR3 is 14 amino acids long. The CDR3, as DNA: TGTGCTAGTGCCGTTAGCGGGGGAAAAGAGACCCAGTACTTC. The encoded protein is CASAVSGGKETQYF.

J is TRBJ2-1 and V is TRBV29-1; 8 bases agree with TRBD2. The CDR3 loop spans 14 amino acids. The germline gives CDR1 SQVTM, CDR2 ANQGSEA. Unmatched junction bases numbered 4, after V lost 3 bases and J lost 3 bases. The CDR3 coding sequence is TGCAGCGTTGATACTAGCGGTTACTACAATGAGCAGTTCTTC. It yields the protein CSVDTSGYYNEQFF.

This chain uses TRBV5-1 with TRBJ2-2; D perhaps matches TRBD2 (6 bases). This CDR3 has 16 residues. Germline V lookup: CDR1 SGHRS, CDR2 YFSETQ. V dropped 0 bases and J dropped 0 bases, with 9 bases sitting between them. For the CDR3, the DNA is TGCGCCAGCAGCTTGGGGCTAGCGCCGAACACCGGGGAGCTGTTTTTT. Translated, it gives CASSLGLAPNTGELFF.

In its sample, this clone was seen once. V gene TRBV6-4 combines with J gene TRBJ1-1; TRBD1 aligns across 7 bases. Germline lookup yields CDR1 MRHNA and CDR2 SNTAGT. The junction had 4 bases not matched to a gene; V was cut back by 5 bases and J by 1 base. The CDR3 spans 14 residues. For the CDR3, the DNA is TGTGCCAGCAGTACCGGGACAGAGAACACTGAAGCTTTCTTT. Amino acids: CASSTGTENTEAFF.

This clone has more than one count but fewer than ten. The chain uses TRBV30 and TRBJ1-1, with a tentative D call TRBD1 (5 bases). The germline V gene encodes CDR1 GTSNPN and CDR2 SVGIG (reference sequence). With 4 bases removed from V and 4 bases from J, the gap between germline ends came to 7 bases. This CDR3 region has 11 residues. DNA of the CDR3: TGTGCCTGGAAGGGGCGCACTGAAGCTTTCTTT. It is translated as CAWKGRTEAFF.

The rearrangement links TRBV4-3 to TRBJ2-2; 7 bases match TRBD1. In germline, CDR1 is LGHNA, CDR2 YSLEER. V trimming: 3 bases; J trimming: 2 bases; junction bases outside the gene matches: 6. The CDR3 totals 16 residues. CDR3 sequence reads: CASSQETGFNTGELFF. The CDR3 DNA sequence: TGCGCCAGCAGCCAGGAGACAGGGTTCAACACCGGGGAGCTGTTTTTT.

This clone was picked up one time. This chain joins TRBV5-6 and TRBJ1-6; 9 bases agree with TRBD1. V lost 4 bases and J lost 6; bases outside the gene matches: 5. The CDR3 sequence is 15 residues long. Germline assignment: CDR1 SGHDT and CDR2 YYEEEE. The CDR3 DNA reads TGTGCCAGCAGCCGACCGGGACAGGGTAATTCACCCCTCCACTTT. It specifies CASSRPGQGNSPLHF.

The chain recombines TRBV7-8 with TRBJ2-7, with 8 bases fitting TRBD2. Losses at the gene ends were 5 bases for V and 0 bases for J; bases not matched to a gene: 9. The CDR3 covers 16 residues. From germline, CDR1 is SGHVS and CDR2 FQNEAQ. CDR3 DNA: TGTGCCAGCAGCGGCCGTAGCGGGGCGAGCTCCTACGAGCAGTACTTC. It encodes CASSGRSGASSYEQYF.

This clone occurred a few times. The chain recombines TRBV6-1 with TRBJ2-7; possibly TRBD2 for D (6 bases). This CDR3 comprises 14 residues. Germline lookup yields CDR1 MNHNS and CDR2 SASEGT. The V gene lost 10 bases and the J gene lost 0 bases, with 16 bases spanning the gap. The DNA for the CDR3 is TGTGCCATCGAAGCGGTCGGGAGCTCCTACGAGCAGTACTTC. Its translation: CAIEAVGSSYEQYF.

The chain recombines TRBV6-4 with TRBJ1-2; D perhaps matches TRBD1 (5 bases). Trimming pared 6 bases from V and 5 bases from J, leaving 13 bases between. Germline CDR1 and CDR2: MRHNA and SNTAGT. CDR3 size: 13 residues. This chain's CDR3 is CASSPDRKYGYTF. Here the CDR3 DNA reads TGTGCCAGCAGCCCCGACAGAAAGTATGGCTACACCTTC.

The chain has TRBV10-2 and TRBJ1-5, with a tentative D call TRBD1 (6 bases). The germline V gene encodes CDR1 WSHSY and CDR2 SAAADI. Trimming cost V 3 bases and J 5 bases, with 8 bases left between them. The CDR3 is 13 residues long. The CDR3 region is CASSEGGDQPQHF. In DNA, the CDR3 is TGCGCCAGCAGTGAAGGGGGGGATCAGCCCCAGCATTTT.

This clone was seen more than once but under ten times. V is TRBV7-9 and J is TRBJ2-1; no definite D call. Trimming pared 1 base from V and 0 bases from J, leaving 4 bases between. CDR1 SEHNR and CDR2 FQNEAQ come from the germline V gene (reference sequence). CDR3 size: 14 residues. The CDR3: CASSLGSSYNEQFF. The CDR3 nucleotides are TGTGCCAGCAGCTTAGGTAGCTCCTACAATGAGCAGTTCTTC.

The chain employs TRBV10-3 and TRBJ1-2; no definite D call. The germline gives CDR1 ENHRY, CDR2 SYGVKD. The CDR3 covers 13 residues. The ends were cut back, 5 bases at V and 5 bases at J, with 12 bases in the middle. CDR3 nucleotides: TGTGCCATCAGTTCGGTTCCGTCGTATGGCTACACCTTC. Translation gives CAISSVPSYGYTF.

The CDR3 region is CASSVGQGSRQLFF. The CDR3 coding sequence is TGTGCCAGCAGCGTCGGACAGGGGTCCAGACAACTGTTTTTT. The gene calls are TRBV7-8 and TRBJ1-4; 9 positions match TRBD1. J was trimmed by 12 bases and V by 5 bases; bases with no gene match: 10. The CDR3 is 14 residues long. In germline, CDR1 is SGHVS, CDR2 FQNEAQ. The whole variable domain, remainder taken from reference TRBV7-8 and TRBJ1-4, is GAGVSQSPRYKVAKRGQDVALRCDPISGHVSLFWYQQALGQGPEFLTYFQNEAQLDKSGLPSDRFFAERPEGSVSTLKIQRTQQEDSAVYLCASSVGQGSRQLFFGSGTQLSVL.

This clone was counted between two and nine times. The CDR3: CASSQDLGTGGLSTEAFF. The CDR3 DNA is TGCGCCAGCAGCCAAGATTTGGGTACGGGGGGGCTTAGTACTGAAGCTTTCTTT. This rearrangement joins TRBV4-3 to TRBJ1-1; maybe TRBD1 (6 bases). CDR1 is LGHNA and CDR2 is YSLEER in the germline V gene. Trimming cost V 0 bases and J 5 bases, with 22 bases left between them. The CDR3 has 18 amino acids.

This chain uses TRBV29-1 with TRBJ2-5; 9 bases map to TRBD2. The V gene's germline CDR1 is SQVTM and CDR2 ANQGSEA. The CDR3 has 18 residues. Losses at the gene ends were 7 bases for V and 3 bases for J; bases not matched to a gene: 21. CDR3 protein: CSADGVGLAKIPEETQYF. The CDR3 DNA is TGCAGCGCTGACGGCGTAGGACTAGCGAAAATACCAGAAGAGACCCAGTACTTC.

This clone has just one count. This rearrangement joins TRBV28 to TRBJ1-2; 7 bases agree with TRBD1. The CDR3 consists of 13 residues. Germline V gene lookup returns CDR1 MDHEN and CDR2 SYDVKM. V dropped 2 bases and J dropped 6; count of bases not matched to a gene: 3. DNA of the CDR3: TGTGCCAGCAGTTTAATTGGGACAGATGGCTACACCTTC. It codes for CASSLIGTDGYTF.

The chain joins TRBV14 to TRBJ2-7, with unresolved D. The ends were cut back, 4 bases at V and 7 bases at J, with 17 bases in the middle. The CDR3 contains 14 residues. The germline V gene has CDR1 SGHDN and CDR2 FVKESK. In nucleotides, the CDR3 is TGTGCCAGCAGCCCAGAGGTGGCCCGGGTAGAGCAGTACTTC. Protein product: CASSPEVARVEQYF.